The T cell receptor (beta chain) described here comes from a study of T cell responses to AZD1222 COVID-19 vaccine. Assay used: immunoSEQ multiplex PCR; TCRdb lists only in-frame clones, some missing. The repertoire consists of roughly 150,000 clones, with about 89% occurring once and the leading ten covering approximately 1.2%. Germline V gene data show CDR1 as MDHEN and CDR2 as SYDVKM. Trimming cost V 6 bases and J 6 bases, with 18 bases left between them. The CDR3 totals 15 residues. The sample here was peripheral blood, taken 28 days after the second AZD1222 dose. The chain joins TRBV28 to TRBJ2-1; D not resolved. This sequence originates from an adult who received the AZD1222 COVID-19 vaccine. The CDR3 loop is CASSSLSNLGNEQFF. The CDR3 coding sequence is TGTGCCAGCAGCTCCCTATCTAACCTCGGCAATGAGCAGTTCTTC.